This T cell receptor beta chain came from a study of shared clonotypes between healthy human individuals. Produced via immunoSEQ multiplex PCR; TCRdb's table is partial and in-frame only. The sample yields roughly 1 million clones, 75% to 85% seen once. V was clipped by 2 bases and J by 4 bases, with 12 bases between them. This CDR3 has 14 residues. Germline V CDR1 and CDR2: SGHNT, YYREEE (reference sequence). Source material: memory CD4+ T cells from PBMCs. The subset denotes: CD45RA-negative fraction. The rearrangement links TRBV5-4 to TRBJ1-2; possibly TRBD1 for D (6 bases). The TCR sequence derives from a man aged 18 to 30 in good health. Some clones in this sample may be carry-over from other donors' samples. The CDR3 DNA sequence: TGTGCCAGCAGCTTTTGGGGGGGCCCCTATGGCTACACCTTC. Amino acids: CASSFWGGPYGYTF.